This TCR beta chain was captured by sequencing in a study of blood T cell repertoires in COVID-19 (TCRdb year 2020). Context from the whole study: Collaborator samples came from the United States, Italy and Spain and covered acute and convalescent phases of COVID-19. The prospective study material was composed of cDNA or gDNA derived from T cells, B-cell-depleted T cells, or PBMCs. Sample metadata almost always included a de-identified subject ID, COVID-19 status, age in years and sex. Where available, HLA class I and class II types were obtained from metadata supplied by the sample provider rather than from assay-based typing. Samples came from the ongoing ImmuneRACE study (first 160 participants) plus 1,254 subjects from 6 global collaborators. A freely available public database, intended as a resource for researchers studying the immune response to SARS-CoV-2, is where the repertoires were released. Subjects who had been exposed to COVID-19, were actively infected with it, or had recovered from it provided the deeply sampled blood TCRbeta repertoires that made up the dataset.

On this clone itself: No antigen is known for it. Nothing much larger sits one base from this clone, and base qualities are not available.

Points the paper makes about the study in general: Clinical and demographic metadata were provided uncurated, with the amount varying by source and participant.

The immunoSEQ Assay, a bias-controlled multiplex PCR, was used to amplify TCRbeta CDR3 regions from genomic DNA. In the source study's methods: The number of nucleated cells in each sample was estimated from the amplification of reference gene primers within the assay. Sequence reads were collapsed and filtered to measure the absolute abundance of every unique TCRbeta CDR3 rearrangement. For each sample, productive Simpson clonality was calculated as the square root of Simpson's diversity index across productive rearrangements. The immuneACCESS repertoire file appears here via TCRdb, limited to in-frame rearrangements. These files lack a portion of the clones; in checked studies, under half of the deficit traces to unresolved V genes, and the cause of the others is not known. The DNA was the basis for D and trimming; V, J and clone size are from that table. Recorded for this sample are about 360,000 clones; approximately 89% of them occurred a single time. 1.3% of the sample comes from the top ten.

Participants in the prospective study were aged roughly 18 to 100 years, lived in 20 to 30 United States geographic areas, and enrolled through a virtual design. Cohort assignment in the prospective study relied on participant-reported clinical history from a screening survey and a study questionnaire. ImmuneRACE Cohort 3 recovered participants were defined by two consecutive negative NP/OP PCR tests, healthcare professional clearance, or symptom resolution. Each participant in the prospective study had whole blood, serum and a nasopharyngeal or oropharyngeal swab collected by mobile phlebotomists. Over an approximately 2-month period, participants in the prospective study had the option of providing additional blood draws and questionnaires. Prospective study blood samples were shipped either frozen or at room temperature before DNA extraction. The CDR3 has 13 amino acids, counting the end cysteine and phenylalanine. Only the CDR3 DNA is retained, 39 bases long and in frame from the first base. In the germline V gene, CDR1 corresponds to SGHDT and CDR2 to YYEEEE. V lost 4 bases and J lost 0 bases; the stretch between them is 7 bases long.

The V and J genes are TRBV5-6 and TRBJ1-1; the D gene is not confidently resolved. The clonotype originates from a man younger than 45 who had recovered from COVID-19. Material: PBMCs or T cells enriched from blood (not recorded which). The CDR3 reads as follows: CASSLSMNTEAFF. The sequenced DNA is TGTGCCAGCAGCCTGAGTATGAACACTGAAGCTTTCTTT. The reference TRBV5-6 and TRBJ1-1 proteins fill in what lies around the CDR3, so the full variable domain reads DAGVTQSPTHLIKTRGQQVTLRCSPKSGHDTVSWYQQALGQGPQFIFQYYEEEERQRGNFPDRFSGHQFPNYSSELNVNALLLGDSALYLCASSLSMNTEAFFGQGTRLTVV.